Reported below is one T cell receptor beta chain. Its antigen remains unidentified. The data were taken from a study of cytomegalovirus exposure and HLA in healthy donors. Background on the study: From about 180 million T cells, an earlier analysis saw 90 million to 130 million unique TCR beta sequences.

Study-level results: Researchers catalogued approximately 170 TCR beta chains as cytomegalovirus-associated.

The study ran its PCR with 60 Vbeta and 13 Jbeta primers. Here immunoSEQ multiplex PCR was the method, and the copy in TCRdb shows in-frame clones only, minus some. In the table there are some 150,000 clones, approximately 85% of which are singletons. The receptor was derived from a woman in her forties or fifties in good health and CMV-seropositive. The sample taken for sequencing was PBMCs.

The CDR3 bases are TGTGCCAGCAGTGCACACTATAGCAATCAGCCCCAGCATTTT. It yields the protein CASSAHYSNQPQHF. This chain joins TRBV28 and TRBJ1-5; D unclear. Trimming took 5 bases from V and 0 from J, leaving 8 bases between them. The CDR3 covers 14 residues. The germline V gene encodes CDR1 MDHEN and CDR2 SYDVKM.